Listed here are 21 T cell receptor beta chains from one sample, sequenced in a study of T cell responses to AZD1222 COVID-19 vaccine. Produced via immunoSEQ multiplex PCR; TCRdb's table is partial and in-frame only. The table includes about 100,000 clones, roughly nine tenths detected once. This material consisted of peripheral blood, taken on day 0 of AZD1222 vaccination. All receptors come from an adult in good health.

This clone was recorded only once. The chain combines TRBV4-2 with TRBJ1-1, with D maybe TRBD1 (5 bases). Trimming left V 0 bases short and J 4 bases short, with 12 bases between. CDR3 size: 15 residues. In germline, CDR1 is LGHNA, CDR2 YNFKEQ. The CDR3 region is CASSQDQGVVTEAFF. Here the CDR3 DNA reads TGTGCCAGCAGCCAAGATCAAGGGGTTGTCACTGAAGCTTTCTTT.

Remarks on this clone: In the same sample, other DNA sequences code for this CDR3. The chain couples TRBV5-1 to TRBJ2-2; D is unclear. In germline, CDR1 is SGHRS, CDR2 YFSETQ. The CDR3 length is 12 residues. Trimming pared 2 bases from V and 6 bases from J, leaving 5 bases between. Here the CDR3 reads CASSLTSGELFF. In nucleotides, the CDR3 is TGCGCCAGCAGCTTAACGTCCGGGGAGCTGTTTTTT.

The sample holds a few counts of this clone. This chain connects TRBV28 to TRBJ1-1, with 10 bases fitting TRBD1. Trimming removed 5 bases from V and 4 bases from J; junction bases left unmatched: 10. From germline, CDR1 is MDHEN and CDR2 SYDVKM. The CDR3 totals 16 residues. CDR3 sequence reads: CASSVRTGGDGTEAFF. The CDR3 bases are TGTGCCAGCAGTGTACGGACAGGGGGTGACGGCACTGAAGCTTTCTTT.

Only one count was recorded for this clone. The chain joins TRBV29-1 to TRBJ2-1; TRBD2 is a possible D gene (6 bases). Trimming took off 4 bases at V and 9 bases at J, with 13 bases between the two ends. The CDR3 runs 12 residues. Per germline, CDR1 SQVTM and CDR2 ANQGSEA. DNA of the CDR3: TGCAGCGTTGTTGGGGGGTTTGCTGAGCAGTTCTTC. Its protein is CSVVGGFAEQFF.

A few counts support this clone. The chain is built from TRBV5-1 and TRBJ1-4; D may be TRBD1 (5 bases). V lost 4 bases to trimming and J lost 8 bases, with 9 bases between them. CDR3 length: 12 residues. CDR1 is SGHRS and CDR2 is YFSETQ in the germline V gene. CDR3 sequence reads: CASSGAGEKLFF. CDR3 coding DNA: TGCGCCAGCAGCGGCGCAGGGGAAAAACTGTTTTTT.

The chain links TRBV6-5 to TRBJ2-1, with a tentative D call TRBD2 (6 bases). The CDR3 totals 11 residues. V was shortened by 6 bases and J by 9 bases, with 9 bases between the two germline ends. CDR1 and CDR2 (germline): MNHEY, SVGAGI. The CDR3 DNA reads as TGTGCCAGCAGGTCCGGGGGTGAGCAGTTCTTC. It specifies CASRSGGEQFF.

The J gene is TRBJ2-7, the V gene TRBV5-1; 7 nucleotides agree with TRBD1. Germline V gives CDR1 SGHRS, CDR2 YFSETQ. J gave up 5 bases and V 1 base, and 6 bases lay outside the gene matches. There are 14 residues in the CDR3. The CDR3 loop is CASSLRQGDNEQYF. The CDR3 DNA follows: TGCGCCAGCAGCTTGCGACAGGGTGACAACGAGCAGTACTTC. Based on the CDR3 plus reference TRBV5-1 and TRBJ2-7, the full variable domain is KAGVTQTPRYLIKTRGQQVTLSCSPISGHRSVSWYQQTPGQGLQFLFEYFSETQRNKGNFPGRFSGRQFSNSRSEMNVSTLELGDSALYLCASSLRQGDNEQYFGPGTRLTVT.

The J gene is TRBJ1-4, the V gene TRBV19; 7 nucleotides line up with TRBD1. The V segment lost 4 bases and the J segment 8 bases; nucleotides outside the gene matches: 10. This CDR3 is built from 15 residues. Germline CDR1 LNHDA, CDR2 SQIVND (reference sequence). The DNA of the CDR3 is TGTGCCAGTAGTACCGCAGGGGGAGTTGCGGAAAAACTGTTTTTT. Its translation is CASSTAGGVAEKLFF. Full variable domain (rest looked up from reference TRBV19 and TRBJ1-4): DGGITQSPKYLFRKEGQNVTLSCEQNLNHDAMYWYRQDPGQGLRLIYYSQIVNDFQKGDIAEGYSVSREKKESFPLTVTSAQKNPTAFYLCASSTAGGVAEKLFFGSGTQLSVL.

The rearrangement links TRBV27 to TRBJ1-6; 9 positions match TRBD1. V lost 6 bases and J lost 3; bases outside the gene matches: 15. The CDR3 loop spans 19 amino acids. Per germline, CDR1 MNHEY and CDR2 SMNVEV (reference sequence). This chain's CDR3 is CASRASQGTGRLYNSPLHF. The CDR3 DNA sequence: TGTGCCAGCAGAGCAAGTCAGGGGACAGGGAGGCTCTATAATTCACCCCTCCACTTT.

The chain couples TRBV27 to TRBJ2-7, with TRBD1 identical over 12 bases. The trim removed 6 bases at V and 6 bases at J, leaving 12 bases unmatched. The germline CDR1 and CDR2 sequences are MNHEY and SMNVEV (reference sequence). This CDR3 comprises 16 residues. The CDR3 sequence: CASSSGAGTGGLEQYF. DNA of the CDR3: TGTGCCAGCAGCTCTGGGGCCGGGACAGGGGGCCTCGAGCAGTACTTC.

The chain is built from TRBV25-1 and TRBJ2-7; the match to TRBD2 covers 8 bases. In germline, CDR1 is MGHDK, CDR2 SYGVNS. The CDR3 is 14 residues long. V lost 8 bases to trimming and J lost 5 bases; unmatched junction nucleotides: 11. Written as DNA, the CDR3 is TGTGCCAGCTTGCCGGGACTAGAGAGGCACGAGCAGTACTTC. Translating it yields CASLPGLERHEQYF.

V is TRBV4-1 and J is TRBJ1-4, with D possibly TRBD1 on 5 matching bases. CDR3 length equals 15 residues. Between the trimmed V and J ends, which lost 2 bases and 10 bases, there was a span of 17 bases. CDR1 is MGHRA, CDR2 YSYEKL, per germline. CDR3 nucleotides: TGCGCCAGCAGCCAAACTGGGACTGCGCGTGTAAAACTGTTTTTT. Its protein is CASSQTGTARVKLFF.

The chain carries TRBV12-3 or TRBV12-4 and TRBJ1-2; D is undetermined. The CDR3 runs to 12 residues. The V end was cut by 6 bases, the J end by 8 bases, with 13 bases between. The CDR3 coding sequence is TGTGCCAGCAGCAAGGGTTTTGGAGGCTACACCTTC. Encoded protein: CASSKGFGGYTF.

CDR3 region: CASTRQYEKLFF. CDR3 DNA sequence: TGTGCCAGCACCCGTCAGTATGAAAAACTGTTTTTT. The J gene is TRBJ1-4, the V gene TRBV2; D ambiguous. CDR3 length equals 12 residues. Germline-derived CDR1 and CDR2 are SNHLY and FYNNEI. The V gene lost 7 bases and the J gene lost 6 bases, with 9 bases spanning the gap.

This rearrangement joins TRBV24-1 to TRBJ1-5; the D gene is possibly TRBD1 (6 bases). This CDR3 has 15 amino acids. Germline lookup yields CDR1 KGHDR and CDR2 SFDVKD. With 5 bases removed from V and 2 bases from J, the gap between germline ends came to 12 bases. CDR3 DNA sequence: TGTGCCACCAGTGCGGGGGGCGAGGGCAATCAGCCCCAGCATTTT. Translation gives CATSAGGEGNQPQHF.

The CDR3: CASSIAPNTEAFF. CDR3 nucleotides: TGTGCCAGTAGTATCGCCCCGAACACTGAAGCTTTCTTT. The genes are TRBV19 and TRBJ1-1; unclear D gene. This CDR3 has 13 amino acids. The germline V and J ends were trimmed by 3 bases and 1 base, with 6 bases remaining between them. The germline V gene has CDR1 LNHDA and CDR2 SQIVND (reference sequence).

The chain couples TRBV20-1 to TRBJ1-1; D ambiguous. Germline values: CDR1 DFQATT, CDR2 SNEGSKA (reference sequence). The V end lost 3 bases, the J end lost 3 bases, and 11 bases lay between the germline ends. This CDR3 contains 13 residues. The CDR3 DNA sequence: TGCAGTGCTAGTCTAATGTGGGACACTGAAGCTTTCTTT. Translated, it gives CSASLMWDTEAFF.

J is TRBJ1-1 and V is TRBV7-3; D is unresolved. Trimming left V 2 bases short and J 4 bases short, with 8 bases between. This CDR3 has 13 residues. Germline V gene data show CDR1 as SGHTA and CDR2 as FQGTGA. The CDR3 DNA is TGTGCCAGCAGCTTAGACGGATTCACTGAAGCTTTCTTT. Translated: CASSLDGFTEAFF. The whole variable domain, filled in from reference TRBV7-3 and TRBJ1-1, reads GAGVSQTPSNKVTEKGKYVELRCDPISGHTALYWYRQSLGQGPEFLIYFQGTGAADDSGLPNDRFFAVRPEGSVSTLKIQRTERGDSAVYLCASSLDGFTEAFFGQGTRLTVV.

J is TRBJ1-1 and V is TRBV19; TRBD1 matches at 7 bases. CDR1 is LNHDA and CDR2 is SQIVND in the germline V gene (reference sequence). V was pared by 7 bases and J by 1 base, with 3 bases of the junction left unmatched. The length of the CDR3 is 13 residues. CDR3 sequence (DNA): TGTGCCAGTACGGACAGGACGAACACTGAAGCTTTCTTT. It is translated as CASTDRTNTEAFF.

The rearrangement uses TRBV11-2 and TRBJ1-3; D perhaps matches TRBD1 (6 bases). The CDR3 has 17 amino acids. Germline CDR1 is SGHAT and CDR2 is FQNNGV. Trimming left V 5 bases short and J 5 bases short, with 22 bases between. This CDR3 is CASSEQGGQAFRNTIYF. The CDR3 bases are TGTGCCAGCAGCGAACAAGGGGGACAAGCTTTTAGAAACACCATATATTTT. The full variable domain, rest sourced from reference TRBV11-2 and TRBJ1-3, is EAGVAQSPRYKIIEKRQSVAFWCNPISGHATLYWYQQILGQGPKLLIQFQNNGVVDDSQLPKDRFSAERLKGVDSTLKIQPAKLEDSAVYLCASSEQGGQAFRNTIYFGEGSWLTVV.

The rearrangement links TRBV9 to TRBJ1-1, with D unresolved. The CDR3 consists of 13 residues. V lost 4 bases and J 3 bases, leaving 10 bases between the germline ends. Looked up from germline, CDR1 is SGDLS and CDR2 is YYNGEE. CDR3 residues: CASSLTDYTEAFF. CDR3 nucleotides: TGTGCCAGCAGCCTAACAGACTACACTGAAGCTTTCTTT.